This entry lists 26 T cell receptor beta chains sequenced from one sample in a study of response to subunit inactivated influenza vaccine. TCRdb re-derived calls from the RT-PCR reads in MiXCR, one entry per CDR3 protein. The data hold about 700,000 distinct CDR3 sequences, with approximately 14% observed a single time. The starting material was PBMCs from blood, obtained roughly 12 days after vaccination. The receptor set was obtained from a man aged 50 to 59 who received an inactivated influenza vaccine.

This clonotype was observed a few times. The chain joins TRBV5-6 to TRBJ1-1; D is unresolved. This CDR3 has 13 amino acids. Germline V gene sequence: CDR1 SGHDT, CDR2 YYEEEE. V lost 4 bases, J lost 4 bases, and 11 bases lay in between. CDR3 region: CASSPGSGTEAFF. DNA for the CDR3: TGTGCCAGCAGCCCGGGGTCAGGCACTGAAGCTTTCTTT.

The chain carries TRBV11-2 and TRBJ1-1; no firm D call. CDR1 is SGHAT and CDR2 is FQNNGV in the germline V gene. This CDR3 is built from 16 residues. V lost 5 bases, J lost 4 bases, and 20 bases lay in between. The CDR3 coding sequence is TGTGCCAGCAGCCCGAGGTCCCAACGTTCTGTCACTGAAGCTTTCTTT. Its translation: CASSPRSQRSVTEAFF.

This clonotype was counted at least ten times. The J gene is TRBJ2-5, the V gene TRBV11-2, with TRBD2 matching 15 bases. V lost 7 bases and J lost 7; bases outside the gene matches: 7. The CDR3 extends over 15 amino acids. CDR1 SGHAT and CDR2 FQNNGV come from the germline V gene. The CDR3 reads CASMGTSGGKGTQYF. The CDR3 DNA sequence: TGTGCCAGCATGGGGACTAGCGGGGGGAAAGGGACCCAGTACTTC. Full variable domain (remainder filled in from reference TRBV11-2 and TRBJ2-5): EAGVAQSPRYKIIEKRQSVAFWCNPISGHATLYWYQQILGQGPKLLIQFQNNGVVDDSQLPKDRFSAERLKGVDSTLKIQPAKLEDSAVYLCASMGTSGGKGTQYFGPGTRLLVL.

This clonotype was counted a few times. The chain recombines TRBV9 with TRBJ2-1; TRBD1 matches at 8 bases. J lost 5 bases, V lost 3 bases, and 10 bases had no gene match. In germline, CDR1 is SGDLS, CDR2 YYNGEE. This CDR3 has 16 amino acids. The CDR3 coding sequence is TGTGCCAGCAGCGGGAATTCAGGGGGCGTCAACAATGAGCAGTTCTTC. Amino acids: CASSGNSGGVNNEQFF.

The chain joins TRBV4-1 to TRBJ1-4; D gene ambiguous. CDR3 length: 13 amino acids. The V gene's germline CDR1 is MGHRA and CDR2 YSYEKL. V lost 4 bases and J 7 bases, leaving 10 bases between the germline ends. CDR3 bases: TGCGCCAGCAGCCTCGTTCTAACTGAAAAACTGTTTTTT. Translated, it gives CASSLVLTEKLFF.

The table lists this clonotype with a few counts. The chain has TRBV6-2 or TRBV6-3 and TRBJ2-1; 8 nucleotides align to TRBD2. Germline lookup yields CDR1 MNHEY and CDR2 SVGEGT. The CDR3 has 18 residues. Trimming took 2 bases from V and 3 from J; bases not matched to a gene: 12. CDR3 DNA sequence: TGTGCCAGCAGTTACCCCCAGAACAGCGGGAGACTCTACAATGAGCAGTTCTTC. As protein: CASSYPQNSGRLYNEQFF.

The chain employs TRBV30 and TRBJ2-1; 8 bases are a match to TRBD2. CDR3 length: 17 residues. CDR1 and CDR2 (germline): GTSNPN, SVGIG (reference sequence). The V gene end was trimmed by 2 bases and the J gene end by 4 bases; junction bases not matched to a gene: 13. CDR3 nucleotide sequence: TGTGCCTGGAGTTTAAGGTCCAGCGGGAGTTGGTACAATGAGCAGTTCTTC. This codes for CAWSLRSSGSWYNEQFF.

The V gene is TRBV21-1, the J gene TRBJ2-1. TRBV21-1 is deemed a pseudogene. This CDR3 is built from 14 residues. The CDR3 DNA follows: TGTGCCAGCAGCAGTCGGCAGTCAAACAATGAGCAGTTCTTC. As protein: CASSSRQSNNEQFF.

The sample holds many counts of this clonotype. The CDR3 spells CASSLVREETQYF. CDR3 bases: TGTGCCAGCAGCTTAGTCAGGGAGGAGACCCAGTACTTC. The gene calls are TRBV7-2 and TRBJ2-5, with D perhaps matching TRBD1 or TRBD2 (5 bases each). V lost 1 base, J lost 5 bases, and 8 bases lay in between. The CDR3 has 13 residues. The germline V gene has CDR1 SGHTA and CDR2 FQGNSA.

Ten or more counts support this clonotype. The chain couples TRBV7-6 to TRBJ2-1, with 8 positions matching TRBD2. With 4 bases clipped from V and 4 bases from J, the junction kept 12 bases outside the gene matches. Germline CDR1 reads SGHVS; CDR2 reads FNYEAQ. The CDR3 runs 17 residues. This chain's CDR3 is CASSSFPGGEWYNEQFF. For the CDR3, the DNA is TGTGCCAGCAGCTCTTTCCCCGGGGGGGAATGGTACAATGAGCAGTTCTTC.

V and J are TRBV10-3 and TRBJ2-7, with a weak D call TRBD1 (6 bases). This CDR3 comprises 13 residues. Trimming took off 0 bases at V and 5 bases at J, with 8 bases between the two ends. Germline V gene lookup returns CDR1 ENHRY and CDR2 SYGVKD. CDR3 region: CAISESGANEQYF. The CDR3 DNA reads TGTGCCATCAGTGAGTCGGGGGCGAACGAGCAGTACTTC.

This clonotype appeared a few times. The J gene is TRBJ2-1, the V gene TRBV5-1; 7 nucleotides align to TRBD2. Germline V gene data show CDR1 as SGHRS and CDR2 as YFSETQ. Losses at the gene ends were 4 bases for V and 2 bases for J; bases not matched to a gene: 6. The CDR3 runs 15 residues. The CDR3 spells CASSGPGGPYNEQFF. For the CDR3, the DNA is TGCGCCAGCAGCGGCCCGGGGGGTCCCTACAATGAGCAGTTCTTC.

This clonotype was counted at least ten times. CDR3 DNA sequence: TGTGCCAGCAGCTCCGTGGGACAGGCCTCCTACGAGCAGTACTTC. Amino acid sequence: CASSSVGQASYEQYF. This sequence joins TRBV5-6 and TRBJ2-7; TRBD1 matches 8 bases. CDR1 is SGHDT and CDR2 is YYEEEE in the germline V gene. The CDR3 totals 15 residues. V lost 3 bases, J lost 0 bases, and 5 bases stayed unmatched. The whole variable domain, remainder taken from reference TRBV5-6 and TRBJ2-7, is DAGVTQSPTHLIKTRGQQVTLRCSPKSGHDTVSWYQQALGQGPQFIFQYYEEEERQRGNFPDRFSGHQFPNYSSELNVNALLLGDSALYLCASSSVGQASYEQYFGPGTRLTVT.

This clonotype was observed at least ten times. The J gene is TRBJ2-1, the V gene TRBV20-1, with TRBD2 matching 7 bases. The CDR3 spans 12 residues. CDR1 is DFQATT and CDR2 is SNEGSKA in the germline V gene (reference sequence). Trimming cost V 6 bases and J 4 bases; bases outside gene matches: 3. DNA for the CDR3: TGCAGTGCAAAGCGGGGATACAATGAGCAGTTCTTC. Amino acid sequence: CSAKRGYNEQFF.

This clonotype was detected only once. The rearrangement joins TRBV7-9 to TRBJ2-3; tentatively, D is TRBD1 or TRBD2 (5 bases each). CDR1 is SEHNR and CDR2 is FQNEAQ in the germline V gene (reference sequence). The germline V and J ends were trimmed by 1 base and 0 bases, with 11 bases remaining between them. CDR3 size: 16 residues. The CDR3 region is CASSLGIRDSTDTQYF. Written as DNA, the CDR3 is TGTGCCAGCAGCTTAGGAATACGGGACAGCACAGATACGCAGTATTTT.

The rearrangement joins TRBV7-2 to TRBJ2-2; 9 nucleotides match TRBD2. Germline V lookup: CDR1 SGHTA, CDR2 FQGNSA. This CDR3 spans 17 amino acids. V was clipped by 3 bases and J by 0 bases; unmatched bases: 5. CDR3 sequence reads: CASSLSSGASNTGELFF. The CDR3 coding sequence is TGTGCCAGCAGCTTGTCTAGCGGGGCTTCGAACACCGGGGAGCTGTTTTTT.

This clonotype came up a few times. The chain has TRBV20-1 and TRBJ2-5; 9 bases match TRBD2. In germline, CDR1 is DFQATT, CDR2 SNEGSKA (reference sequence). The CDR3 is made up of 13 amino acids. Germline trimming cut 6 bases from V and 5 bases from J; bases unmatched to any gene: 7. CDR3 region: CSAPGLAGETQYF. The CDR3 nucleotides are TGCAGTGCCCCGGGACTAGCAGGGGAGACCCAGTACTTC.

The chain carries TRBV6-5 and TRBJ1-2, with D maybe TRBD1 (6 bases). Trimming took 2 bases from V and 7 from J, leaving 11 bases between them. This CDR3 is built from 13 residues. Germline CDR1 is MNHEY and CDR2 is SVGAGI. CDR3 region: CASSYGGIGGYTF. CDR3 bases: TGTGCCAGCAGTTACGGGGGCATTGGTGGCTACACCTTC.

The table lists this clonotype with a few counts. The J gene is TRBJ2-7, the V gene TRBV6-5, with TRBD1 as a possible D gene (5 bases). V lost 3 bases and J 1 base, leaving 10 bases between the germline ends. Germline assignment: CDR1 MNHEY and CDR2 SVGAGI. This CDR3 is built from 14 residues. CDR3 region: CASSYRQFSYEQYF. CDR3 nucleotides: TGTGCCAGCAGTTATCGACAGTTTTCCTACGAGCAGTACTTC.

The chain is built from TRBV12-3 or TRBV12-4 and TRBJ2-3; D unclear. The ends were cut back, 6 bases at V and 7 bases at J, with 8 bases in the middle. The CDR3 contains 11 residues. The CDR3 loop reads CASSVTHTQYF. CDR3 nucleotides: TGTGCCAGCAGCGTCACTCATACGCAGTATTTT.

This clonotype has just one count. The genes are TRBV29-1 and TRBJ2-1; no reliable D call. V dropped 4 bases and J dropped 3 bases, with 10 bases sitting between them. CDR1 is SQVTM, CDR2 ANQGSEA, per germline. The CDR3 has 13 residues. CDR3 nucleotide sequence: TGCAGCGTTGGGATTACAAACTACAATGAGCAGTTCTTC. Its protein is CSVGITNYNEQFF.

This clonotype was counted a few times. This chain links TRBV5-6 with TRBJ2-2; 7 nucleotides agree with TRBD1. This CDR3 is built from 18 residues. The J segment lost 1 base and the V segment lost 2 bases, leaving 11 bases of the junction unmatched. The germline gives CDR1 SGHDT, CDR2 YYEEEE. CDR3 residues: CASSFLTGEKMNTGELFF. The CDR3 DNA is TGTGCCAGCAGCTTCCTCACAGGGGAAAAGATGAACACCGGGGAGCTGTTTTTT.

A few counts support this clonotype. V and J are TRBV28 and TRBJ1-1, with D maybe TRBD1 (5 bases). The germline V and J ends were trimmed by 6 bases and 4 bases, with 18 bases remaining between them. CDR3 length: 15 amino acids. Looked up from germline, CDR1 is MDHEN and CDR2 is SYDVKM. CDR3 in DNA: TGTGCCAGCAGAAAAAGGGACGGTGGGGGCACTGAAGCTTTCTTT. This sequence encodes CASRKRDGGGTEAFF.

V usage is TRBV5-1 and J usage is TRBJ1-5; D perhaps matches TRBD1 (6 bases). Germline loops: CDR1 SGHRS, CDR2 YFSETQ. Trimming stripped 0 bases from V and 9 bases from J, with 13 bases between. This CDR3 is 14 amino acids long. CDR3 residues: CASSLEGGGSPQHF. The CDR3 DNA sequence: TGCGCCAGCAGCTTGGAAGGGGGGGGATCGCCCCAGCATTTT.

This clonotype was observed a handful of times. The chain links TRBV5-4 to TRBJ2-5; 8 bases are shared with TRBD2. Germline lookup yields CDR1 SGHNT and CDR2 YYREEE (reference sequence). V trimming: 4 bases; J trimming: 4 bases; junction bases outside the gene matches: 9. The CDR3 extends over 15 amino acids. This CDR3 is CASSPGGSSIETQYF. The CDR3 DNA reads TGTGCCAGCAGCCCGGGAGGGAGTTCTATAGAGACCCAGTACTTC.

The chain links TRBV7-6 to TRBJ2-7; the D is unclear. Germline values: CDR1 SGHVS, CDR2 FNYEAQ. V lost 1 base and J lost 2, with 12 bases in between. This CDR3 has 15 residues. The CDR3 nucleotides are TGTGCCAGCAGCTTAGGGGCCTTAGGCGCCTACGAGCAGTACTTC. Its translation is CASSLGALGAYEQYF.